This T cell receptor (beta chain) was observed in a study of glioma-infiltrating T cells after dendritic cell vaccination. The overall study: Glioblastoma patients came from Phase I and II dendritic cell vaccination trials.

Profiled with immunoSEQ multiplex PCR; TCRdb holds only in-frame clones, not every one. The top ten hold 9.5% to 15% of the sample, which has roughly 100,000 clones, roughly 81% seen once. PBMC were collected before vaccination, two weeks after the third vaccination, and at progression. The CDR3 has 14 residues. Per the germline V gene, CDR1 is ENHRY and CDR2 is SYGVKD. V gave up 5 bases and J gave up 5 bases, with 13 bases separating them. The chain has TRBV10-3 and TRBJ2-1; D remains unclear. Sequencing was performed on blood, taken before dendritic cell vaccination. This clonotype was obtained from a human donor with glioblastoma. The CDR3 loop is CAISPVGSDNEQFF. The CDR3 DNA follows: TGTGCCATCAGTCCCGTAGGAAGCGACAATGAGCAGTTCTTC.